The entry below describes one T cell receptor beta chain. A read error may be the cause here, since a much bigger clone is one base away. Here the CDR3 omits its conserved ending phenylalanine or tryptophan, so a read error is the likely source. The data were obtained in a study of T cells in Graves' hyperthyroidism and ophthalmopathy. The germline CDR1 and CDR2 sequences are SGHRS and YFSETQ. The CDR3 sequence is 12 residues long. V shed 2 bases and J shed 0 bases, with 1 base lying between them. It was RNA transcripts that yielded the amplified TCR beta CDR3 regions. Researchers ran a first-round RT-PCR on the TCR CDR3 using the HTBI primer set. Via MiXCR, TCRdb re-called the multiplex PCR reads, giving one row per CDR3 protein. Found here are about 98,000 distinct CDR3 sequences, about 40% of them singletons; the top ten hold 10%.

The material sequenced was peripheral blood or thyroid tissue (not recorded which). This receptor was identified in a woman in her twenties or thirties with Graves' hyperthyroidism. The chain employs TRBV5-1 and TRBJ2-3; D is ambiguous. CDR3 sequence: CASSFSTDTQYS. The CDR3 coding sequence is TGCGCCAGCAGCTTTAGCACAGATACGCAGTATTCT.